Below, 24 T cell receptor beta chains from the same sample are listed, as sequenced in a study of tumor and adjacent non-tumor tissue in lung cancer. The template was RNA from unsorted bulk tissue. The library came from three nested PCR rounds adapted from ARM-PCR protocols. One entry per CDR3 protein results from TCRdb running MiXCR on the multiplex PCR reads. The data contain approximately 71,000 distinct CDR3 sequences, about 60% of them singletons. The specimen was lung tumor tissue. The receptors shown here come from a man aged 45-65 years with non-small cell lung cancer.

This clonotype has a handful of counts. The chain joins TRBV5-6 to TRBJ2-2, with 8 bases fitting TRBD1. Germline V gives CDR1 SGHDT, CDR2 YYEEEE. The CDR3 extends over 17 amino acids. The ends lost 0 bases at V and 4 bases at J; junction bases unmatched: 8. CDR3 residues: CASSLEQGDVRTGELFF. CDR3 sequence (DNA): TGTGCCAGCAGCTTGGAACAGGGGGACGTACGCACCGGGGAGCTGTTTTTT.

In the case of this clonotype: One end of the junction does not line up with germline, which may come from a read error. The chain employs TRBV11-1 and TRBJ1-1; no firm D call. The germline V gene encodes CDR1 SGHAT and CDR2 FQDESV (reference sequence). The CDR3 runs to 11 residues. The DNA of the CDR3 is TGCGCCAGCAGCTTACCAGGAGAAGCTTCCTTT. Amino acid sequence: CASSLPGEASF. The whole variable domain, filled in from reference TRBV11-1 and TRBJ1-1, reads EAEVAQSPRYKITEKSQAVAFWCDPISGHATLYWYRQILGQGPELLVQFQDESVVDDSQLPKDRFSAERLKGVDSTLKIQPAELGDSAMYLCASSLPGEASFGQGTRLTVV.

This clonotype came up many times. Here the CDR3 reads CASSDGDQPQHF. CDR3 bases: TGCGCCAGCAGTGATGGAGATCAGCCCCAGCATTTT. This chain uses TRBV10-2 with TRBJ1-5; D unresolved. CDR1 and CDR2 (germline): WSHSY, SAAADI. Trimming shortened V by 3 bases and J by 5 bases, and 5 bases separated the two germline ends. The CDR3 totals 12 residues.

About this clonotype itself: At one boundary the junction diverges from the germline segment, which might be a read error. This chain links TRBV11-1 with TRBJ1-4; tentative D call: TRBD1 (6 bases). Germline V lookup: CDR1 SGHAT, CDR2 FQDESV (reference sequence). The CDR3 has 16 amino acids. The CDR3 loop is CASNSGQSTTNERLFF. The CDR3 nucleotides are TGTGCCAGCAACTCTGGACAGTCGACAACTAATGAAAGACTGTTTTTT.

In the case of this clonotype: The junction does not match germline at one end; this may be a read error. The chain joins TRBV5-1 to TRBJ2-6; D is uncertain. Germline V gives CDR1 SGHRS, CDR2 YFSETQ. The CDR3 extends over 16 amino acids. The chain's CDR3 is CASSFDAASGTNVLTF. The CDR3 coding sequence is TGCGCCAGCAGCTTCGACGCAGCCTCTGGGACCAACGTCCTGACTTTC.

As concerns this clonotype: A read error may produce the germline difference seen at one junction end. In DNA, the CDR3 is TGCAGCCCGATCGGAACTGGCACAGATACACAGTATTTT. Its protein is CSPIGTGTDTQYF. The gene calls are TRBV29-1 and TRBJ2-3; D remains unclear. CDR1 SQVTM and CDR2 ANQGSEA come from the germline V gene. CDR3 size: 13 residues.

In the case of this clonotype: No conserved phenylalanine or tryptophan is present at the end of the CDR3, so a read error is the likely explanation. The V gene is TRBV4-1, the J gene TRBJ1-1; 8 bases agree with TRBD1. V was clipped by 3 bases and J by 5 bases; unmatched bases: 8. The germline V gene encodes CDR1 MGHRA and CDR2 YSYEKL. The CDR3 sequence is 15 residues long. CDR3 bases: TGCGCCAGCAGCCAGGATAGACAGGGGTATACTGAAGCTTTCCTT. Protein sequence: CASSQDRQGYTEAFL.

The chain links TRBV11-2 to TRBJ1-5; D possibly corresponds to TRBD1 (5 bases). Trimming stripped 5 bases from V and 5 bases from J, with 16 bases between. The CDR3 extends over 15 amino acids. The V gene's germline CDR1 is SGHAT and CDR2 FQNNGV. CDR3 nucleotide sequence: TGTGCCAGCAGCCTCCTGTCCGTGGGGGATCAGCCCCAGCATTTT. Translated: CASSLLSVGDQPQHF.

This clonotype was seen a few times. V is TRBV7-2 and J is TRBJ2-1; D gene uncertain. The CDR3 sequence is 14 residues long. The germline CDR1 and CDR2 sequences are SGHTA and FQGNSA. With 4 bases removed from V and 4 bases from J, the gap between germline ends came to 11 bases. The CDR3, as DNA: TGTGCCAGCAGCTACTCATCTTGGTACAATGAGCAGTTCTTC. Translating it yields CASSYSSWYNEQFF.

The V gene is TRBV5-1, the J gene TRBJ1-2, with 7 bases fitting TRBD1. Germline CDR1 and CDR2: SGHRS and YFSETQ. Trimming cost V 0 bases and J 4 bases; bases outside gene matches: 12. CDR3 length equals 17 residues. The CDR3 region is CASSLARDRLRIYGYTF. CDR3 DNA sequence: TGCGCCAGCAGCTTGGCTCGGGACAGACTCAGGATCTATGGCTACACCTTC.

This clonotype was recorded a few times. J is TRBJ2-2 and V is TRBV5-4, with 8 bases aligning to TRBD1. The J segment lost 3 bases and the V segment lost 3 bases, leaving 4 bases of the junction unmatched. The germline gives CDR1 SGHNT, CDR2 YYREEE (reference sequence). The CDR3 has 15 residues. CDR3 sequence (DNA): TGTGCCAGCAGCTCTAACAGGGGGTACACCGGGGAGCTGTTTTTT. Its translation is CASSSNRGYTGELFF.

To note about this clonotype: A much larger clonotype is one base distant, so this may be a read error. The chain carries TRBV12-3 or TRBV12-4 and TRBJ1-5; D not certain. CDR3 length equals 12 residues. The CDR3 DNA is TGTGCCAGCAGTTTAATGGCTCGGCCCCTGCATTTT. Translated: CASSLMARPLHF.

This clonotype was seen a few times. The chain employs TRBV12-3 or TRBV12-4 and TRBJ1-1; D is undetermined. Trimming stripped 10 bases from V and 4 bases from J, with 16 bases between. The CDR3 has 13 residues. The chain's CDR3 is CATQSNIATEAFF. CDR3 nucleotide sequence: TGTGCCACCCAGTCGAATATAGCCACTGAAGCTTTCTTT.

This clonotype was detected ten times or more. The CDR3 loop is CASSFNVGSEQFF. DNA of the CDR3: TGTGCCAGCAGCTTCAACGTGGGCAGTGAGCAGTTCTTC. The chain combines TRBV5-4 with TRBJ2-1; D unclear. The CDR3 is 13 residues long. V was pared by 2 bases and J by 9 bases, with 12 bases between. Per germline, CDR1 SGHNT and CDR2 YYREEE (reference sequence).

The count of this clonotype is one. An end of the junction does not agree with germline; a read error may underlie this. The chain recombines TRBV20-1 with TRBJ1-5; D is unclear. The CDR3 contains 15 residues. CDR1 DFQATT and CDR2 SNEGSKA come from the germline V gene (reference sequence). The CDR3 nucleotides read TGCAGTGCTAGAACGGCGGCGTATAGCAACCAGCCCCAGCATTTT. This encodes CSARTAAYSNQPQHF.

A remark on this clonotype: Given the absence of the conserved phenylalanine or tryptophan at the CDR3 end, a read error is likely. The chain recombines TRBV29-1 with TRBJ1-2; D is uncertain. This CDR3 is built from 10 residues. V gave up 4 bases and J gave up 5 bases, with 5 bases separating them. CDR1 and CDR2 (germline): SQVTM, ANQGSEA. This CDR3 is CSVGQYGYTL. For the CDR3, the DNA is TGCAGCGTTGGGCAGTATGGCTACACCTTA.

For this clonotype: One junction end does not reproduce the germline sequence, and a read error may be involved. The chain uses TRBV11-3 and TRBJ2-3; TRBD2 agrees at 8 bases. This CDR3 region has 13 residues. Germline CDR1 and CDR2: SGHNT and YENEEA. CDR3 amino acids: CASSRSGKDTQYF. CDR3 coding DNA: TGTGCCAGCAGCCGTAGCGGGAAGGATACGCAATATTTT.

About this clonotype itself: The junction departs from germline at one end; a sequencing error may be responsible. The rearrangement uses TRBV28 and TRBJ2-3; D is perhaps TRBD1 (6 bases). Germline CDR1 and CDR2: MDHEN and SYDVKM. The CDR3 is made up of 15 amino acids. Here the CDR3 DNA reads TGTGCCAGCAGCCCAACGCAGGGGAGCACAGATACGCATTATTTT. Its translation is CASSPTQGSTDTHYF.

This clonotype has just a few counts. This chain uses TRBV9 with TRBJ2-3, with TRBD2 identical over 11 bases. V dropped 1 base and J dropped 0; count of bases not matched to a gene: 7. Germline V gene lookup returns CDR1 SGDLS and CDR2 YYNGEE. This CDR3 is built from 18 residues. The CDR3 DNA is TGTGCCAGCAGCGTATTTCCTAGCGGGGGGCTAAGCACAGATACGCAGTATTTT. This encodes CASSVFPSGGLSTDTQYF.

As concerns this clonotype: This could be a read error, since a much larger clone is one nucleotide away. This chain uses TRBV29-1 with TRBJ1-5, with 7 bases that match TRBD1. CDR3 length equals 14 residues. Germline assignment: CDR1 SQVTM and CDR2 ANQGSEA. The V segment lost 7 bases and the J segment 0 bases; nucleotides outside the gene matches: 6. CDR3 protein: CSAGQVYSNQPQHF. CDR3 DNA: TGCAGCGCCGGACAGGTGTATAGCAATCAGCCCCAGCATTTT.

This clonotype appeared many times. This chain joins TRBV6-1 and TRBJ2-1; D gene uncertain. V was pared by 7 bases and J by 4 bases, with 8 bases between. The CDR3 is 12 residues long. CDR1 is MNHNS, CDR2 SASEGT, per germline. CDR3 in amino acids: CASNRFYNEQFF. CDR3 bases: TGTGCCAGCAACAGATTTTACAATGAGCAGTTCTTC.

Regarding this clonotype: One end of the junction does not line up with germline, which may come from a read error. CDR3 in amino acids: CASSLMGGGSSYYEHFF. CDR3 bases: TGTGCCAGCAGCTTAATGGGAGGGGGGAGCTCATACTATGAGCATTTCTTC. The genes are TRBV11-2 and TRBJ2-1; TRBD2 might be the D (7 bases). CDR1 is SGHAT, CDR2 FQNNGV, per germline. This CDR3 has 17 residues.

A note on this clonotype: This sequence may be a read error, since a much larger clone differs from it by one base. The chain employs TRBV30 and TRBJ1-1; a weak D match, TRBD1 (5 bases). Per the germline V gene, CDR1 is GTSNPN and CDR2 is SVGIG (reference sequence). V was pared by 0 bases and J by 4 bases, with 12 bases between. CDR3 length: 14 amino acids. The chain's CDR3 is CAWSVGGVSTEAFF. The CDR3 nucleotides read TGTGCCTGGAGTGTAGGAGGGGTGAGCACTGAAGCTTTCTTT. The full variable domain, completed using reference TRBV30 and TRBJ1-1, is SQTIHQWPATLVQPVGSPLSLECTVEGTSNPNLYWYRQAAGRGLQLLFYSVGIGQISSEVPQNLSASRPQDRQFILSSKKLLLSDSGFYLCAWSVGGVSTEAFFGQGTRLTVV.

In this sample, this clonotype turned up once. At one boundary the junction diverges from the germline segment, which might be a read error. CDR3 region: CASSLDRGGYELYF. DNA for the CDR3: TGCGCCAGCAGCTTAGACAGGGGGGGGTATGAGCTGTACTTC. The chain combines TRBV11-2 with TRBJ2-7, with 9 bases aligning to TRBD1. Germline V lookup: CDR1 SGHAT, CDR2 FQNNGV. The CDR3 is made up of 14 amino acids.